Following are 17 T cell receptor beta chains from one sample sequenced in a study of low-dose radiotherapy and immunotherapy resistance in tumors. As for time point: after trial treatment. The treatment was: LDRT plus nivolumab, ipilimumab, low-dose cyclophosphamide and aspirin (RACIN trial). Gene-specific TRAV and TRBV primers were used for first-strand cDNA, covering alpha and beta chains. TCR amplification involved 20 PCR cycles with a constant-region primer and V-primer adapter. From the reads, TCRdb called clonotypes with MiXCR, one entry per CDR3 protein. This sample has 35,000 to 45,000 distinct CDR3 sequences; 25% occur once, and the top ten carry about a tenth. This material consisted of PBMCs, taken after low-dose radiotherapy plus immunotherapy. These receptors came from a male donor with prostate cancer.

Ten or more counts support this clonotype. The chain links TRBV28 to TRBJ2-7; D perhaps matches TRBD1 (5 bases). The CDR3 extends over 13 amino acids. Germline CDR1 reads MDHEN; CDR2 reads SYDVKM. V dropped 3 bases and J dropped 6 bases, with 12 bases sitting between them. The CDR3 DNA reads TGTGCCAGCAGTTTGGGCAGGGCAACCGAGCAGTACTTC. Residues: CASSLGRATEQYF.

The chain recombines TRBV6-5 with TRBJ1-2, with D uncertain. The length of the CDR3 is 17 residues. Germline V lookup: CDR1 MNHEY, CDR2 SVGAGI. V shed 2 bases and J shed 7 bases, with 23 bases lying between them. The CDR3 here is CASSYLRLDGVISGYTF. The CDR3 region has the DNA TGTGCCAGCAGTTACCTCCGCCTCGACGGGGTCATCTCTGGCTACACCTTC.

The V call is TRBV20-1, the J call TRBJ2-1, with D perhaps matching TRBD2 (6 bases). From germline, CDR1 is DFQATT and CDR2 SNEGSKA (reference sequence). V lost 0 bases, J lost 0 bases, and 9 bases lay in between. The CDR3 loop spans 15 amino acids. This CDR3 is CSARDTAGSYNEQFF. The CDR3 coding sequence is TGCAGTGCTAGAGATACAGCGGGCTCCTACAATGAGCAGTTCTTC.

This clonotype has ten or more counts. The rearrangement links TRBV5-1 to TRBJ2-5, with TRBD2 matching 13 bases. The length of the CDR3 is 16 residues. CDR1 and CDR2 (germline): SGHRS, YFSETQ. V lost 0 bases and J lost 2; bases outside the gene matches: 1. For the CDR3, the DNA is TGCGCCAGCAGCTTGGGGACTAGCGGGAGTCAAGAGACCCAGTACTTC. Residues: CASSLGTSGSQETQYF.

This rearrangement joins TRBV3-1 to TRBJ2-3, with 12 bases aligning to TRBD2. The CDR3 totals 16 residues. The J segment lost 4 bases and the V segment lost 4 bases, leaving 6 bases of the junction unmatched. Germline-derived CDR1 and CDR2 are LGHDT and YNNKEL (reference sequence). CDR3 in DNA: TGTGCCAGCAGCCTCCGACTAGCGGGGGATTCAGATACGCAGTATTTT. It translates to CASSLRLAGDSDTQYF.

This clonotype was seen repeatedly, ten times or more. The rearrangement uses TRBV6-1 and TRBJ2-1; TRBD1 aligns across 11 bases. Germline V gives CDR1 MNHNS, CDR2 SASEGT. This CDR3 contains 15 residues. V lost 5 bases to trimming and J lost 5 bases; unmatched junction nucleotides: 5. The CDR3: CASSSGTGGNNEQFF. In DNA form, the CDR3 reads TGTGCCAGCAGTTCCGGGACAGGGGGAAACAATGAGCAGTTCTTC.

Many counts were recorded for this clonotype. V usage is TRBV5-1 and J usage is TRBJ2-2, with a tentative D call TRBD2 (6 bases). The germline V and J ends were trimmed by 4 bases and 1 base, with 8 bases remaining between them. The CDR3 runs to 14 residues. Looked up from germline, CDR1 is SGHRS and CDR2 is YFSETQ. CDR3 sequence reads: CASSRGMNTGELFF. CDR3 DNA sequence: TGCGCCAGCAGCCGCGGGATGAACACCGGGGAGCTGTTTTTT.

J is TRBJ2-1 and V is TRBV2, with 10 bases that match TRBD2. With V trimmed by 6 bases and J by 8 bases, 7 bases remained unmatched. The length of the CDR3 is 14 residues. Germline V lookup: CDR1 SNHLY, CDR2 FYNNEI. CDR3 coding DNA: TGTGCCAGCAGCGAACCACTAGCGGGATATGAGCAGTTCTTC. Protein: CASSEPLAGYEQFF.

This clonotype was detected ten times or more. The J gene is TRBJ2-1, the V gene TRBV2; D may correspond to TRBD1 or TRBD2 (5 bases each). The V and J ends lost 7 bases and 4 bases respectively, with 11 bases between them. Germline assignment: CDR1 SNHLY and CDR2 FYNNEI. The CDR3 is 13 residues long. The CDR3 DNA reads TGTGCCAGCACCAGCAGGGAGTACAATGAGCAGTTCTTC. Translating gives CASTSREYNEQFF. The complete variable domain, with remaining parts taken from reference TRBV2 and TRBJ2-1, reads EPEVTQTPSHQVTQMGQEVILRCVPISNHLYFYWYRQILGQKVEFLVSFYNNEISEKSEIFDDQFSVERPDGSNFTLKIRSTKLEDSAMYFCASTSREYNEQFFGPGTRLTVL.

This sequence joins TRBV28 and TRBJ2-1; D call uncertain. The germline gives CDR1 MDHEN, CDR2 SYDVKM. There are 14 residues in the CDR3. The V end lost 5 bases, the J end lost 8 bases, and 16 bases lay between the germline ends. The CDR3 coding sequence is TGTGCCAGCAGTCCACTAATCCGAACCGATGAGCAGTTCTTC. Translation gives CASSPLIRTDEQFF.

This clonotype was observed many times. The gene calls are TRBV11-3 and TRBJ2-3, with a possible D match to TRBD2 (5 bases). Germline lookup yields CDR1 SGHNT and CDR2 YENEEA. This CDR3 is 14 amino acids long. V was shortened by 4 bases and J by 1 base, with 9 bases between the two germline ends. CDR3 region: CASSSTRGTDTQYF. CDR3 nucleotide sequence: TGTGCCAGCAGCTCCACTAGAGGCACAGATACGCAGTATTTT.

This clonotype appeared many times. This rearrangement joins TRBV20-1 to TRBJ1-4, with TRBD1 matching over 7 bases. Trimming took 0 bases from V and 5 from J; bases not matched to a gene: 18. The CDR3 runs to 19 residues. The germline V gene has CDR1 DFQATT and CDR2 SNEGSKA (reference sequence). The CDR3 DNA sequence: TGCAGTGCTAGAGATATCATTGATATTTCCGGGACAGAAAATGAAAAACTGTTTTTT. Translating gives CSARDIIDISGTENEKLFF.

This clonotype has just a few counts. The CDR3 DNA reads TGCAGTGCTAGCCCGGTTGCGGGATACACAGATACGCAGTATTTT. This codes for CSASPVAGYTDTQYF. V gene TRBV20-1 combines with J gene TRBJ2-3; D might be TRBD2 (6 bases). CDR1 and CDR2 (germline): DFQATT, SNEGSKA (reference sequence). Deletions cut 3 bases from V and 2 bases from J, with 15 bases between. The CDR3 is made up of 15 amino acids.

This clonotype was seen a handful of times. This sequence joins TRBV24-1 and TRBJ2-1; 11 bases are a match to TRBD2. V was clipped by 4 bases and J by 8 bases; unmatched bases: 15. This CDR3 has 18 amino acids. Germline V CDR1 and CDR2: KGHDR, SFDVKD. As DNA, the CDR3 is TGTGCCACCAGTGACCCTGGGACTAGCGGAGAGTGGGTCGATGAGCAGTTCTTC. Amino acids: CATSDPGTSGEWVDEQFF.

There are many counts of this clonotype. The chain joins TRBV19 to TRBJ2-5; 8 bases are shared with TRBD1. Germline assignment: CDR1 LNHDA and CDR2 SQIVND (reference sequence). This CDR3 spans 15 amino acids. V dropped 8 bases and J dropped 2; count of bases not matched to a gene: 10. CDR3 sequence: CASSTGGKVQETQYF. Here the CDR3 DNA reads TGTGCCAGTTCCACAGGGGGAAAGGTACAAGAGACCCAGTACTTC. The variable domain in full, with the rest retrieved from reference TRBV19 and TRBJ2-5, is DGGITQSPKYLFRKEGQNVTLSCEQNLNHDAMYWYRQDPGQGLRLIYYSQIVNDFQKGDIAEGYSVSREKKESFPLTVTSAQKNPTAFYLCASSTGGKVQETQYFGPGTRLLVL.

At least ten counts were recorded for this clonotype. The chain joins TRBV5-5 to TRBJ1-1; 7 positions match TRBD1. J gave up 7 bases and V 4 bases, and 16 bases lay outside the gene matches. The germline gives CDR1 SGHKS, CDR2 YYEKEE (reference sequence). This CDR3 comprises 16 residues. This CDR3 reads CASSPSPTGSTGEAFF. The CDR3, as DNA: TGTGCCAGCAGCCCCTCGCCGACAGGGAGTACGGGTGAAGCTTTCTTT.

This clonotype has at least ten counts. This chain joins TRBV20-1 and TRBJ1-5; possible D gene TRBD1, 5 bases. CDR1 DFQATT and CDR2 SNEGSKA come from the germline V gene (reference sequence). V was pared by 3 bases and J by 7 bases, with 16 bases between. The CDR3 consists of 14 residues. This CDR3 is CSASPQGEGQPQHF. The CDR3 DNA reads TGCAGTGCTAGCCCCCAGGGTGAAGGGCAGCCCCAGCATTTT.